The next 14 T cell receptor beta chains were all read from a single sample in a study of long-term antiretroviral therapy in people with HIV. Survey-level resolution applied to immunoSEQ assay v3.0. Measured with immunoSEQ multiplex PCR; TCRdb has only the in-frame clones, and not every one. In the table there are about 48,000 clones, about 86% of which are singletons. Sequencing used unsorted PBMCs, obtained 0.8 years after starting antiretroviral therapy. The receptor set was obtained from a woman between 18 and 29 years old with HIV.

The rearrangement links TRBV6-5 to TRBJ1-3; a possible D gene is TRBD1 (5 bases). Germline CDR1 MNHEY, CDR2 SVGAGI. The germline V and J ends were trimmed by 4 bases and 6 bases, with 13 bases remaining between them. This CDR3 contains 14 residues. The CDR3 DNA sequence: TGTGCCAGCAGTTTGACAGTACCGGTAAACACCATATATTTT. This translates into CASSLTVPVNTIYF.

V gene TRBV19 combines with J gene TRBJ2-1; 7 bases line up with TRBD2. There are 15 residues in the CDR3. CDR1 is LNHDA, CDR2 SQIVND, per germline (reference sequence). After removal of 8 bases from V and 8 bases from J, the junction contained 15 bases not matched to a gene. The CDR3: CASGLGLAGLDEQFF. CDR3 in DNA: TGTGCCAGTGGCCTGGGGTTAGCGGGTTTAGATGAGCAGTTCTTC.

The chain combines TRBV18 with TRBJ2-7, with a possible D match to TRBD2 (5 bases). Trimming left V 6 bases short and J 2 bases short, with 14 bases between. CDR3 length equals 14 residues. CDR1 KGHSH and CDR2 LQKENI come from the germline V gene. CDR3 coding DNA: TGTGCCAGCTCGCCAGGACCCGGGGCCTACGAGCAGTACTTC. Translation: CASSPGPGAYEQYF.

This chain links TRBV7-9 with TRBJ2-7, with D unresolved. The germline V and J ends were trimmed by 4 bases and 6 bases, with 7 bases remaining between them. This CDR3 is 11 amino acids long. Per the germline V gene, CDR1 is SEHNR and CDR2 is FQNEAQ (reference sequence). The CDR3: CASSSVGEQYF. The CDR3 DNA reads TGTGCCAGCAGCTCCGTGGGCGAGCAGTACTTC.

This clone showed up just once. The V gene is TRBV9, the J gene TRBJ1-1; TRBD1 is a possible D gene (5 bases). Germline V gene data show CDR1 as SGDLS and CDR2 as YYNGEE. Trimming took 0 bases from V and 7 from J, leaving 16 bases between them. The CDR3 has 15 residues. CDR3 sequence: CASSVGGSGKIEAFF. The CDR3 DNA reads as TGTGCCAGCAGCGTAGGAGGATCAGGGAAAATTGAAGCTTTCTTT.

This sequence joins TRBV7-8 and TRBJ1-1; D not certain. Germline V lookup: CDR1 SGHVS, CDR2 FQNEAQ. The V gene lost 2 bases and the J gene lost 2 bases, with 12 bases spanning the gap. This CDR3 has 15 amino acids. The DNA of the CDR3 is TGTGCCAGCAGCTTAACGCGAGGATCTAACACTGAAGCTTTCTTT. It translates to CASSLTRGSNTEAFF.

In its sample, this clone was seen once. V is TRBV6-1 and J is TRBJ1-3; a possible D gene is TRBD1 (5 bases). Trimming took 0 bases from V and 4 from J, leaving 10 bases between them. Per the germline V gene, CDR1 is MNHNS and CDR2 is SASEGT. CDR3 length: 15 residues. CDR3 protein: CASSEAGGLGNTIYF. DNA for the CDR3: TGTGCCAGCAGTGAAGCGGGGGGGTTAGGAAACACCATATATTTT.

The chain recombines TRBV2 with TRBJ2-6; D call uncertain. V was clipped by 4 bases and J by 0 bases, with 4 bases between them. The CDR3 loop spans 14 amino acids. Germline values: CDR1 SNHLY, CDR2 FYNNEI. The CDR3 nucleotides read TGTGCCAGCAGTGGGGACTCTGGGGCCAACGTCCTGACTTTC. As protein: CASSGDSGANVLTF.

This chain connects TRBV7-9 to TRBJ1-2; D gene unclear. This CDR3 is built from 18 residues. Looked up from germline, CDR1 is SEHNR and CDR2 is FQNEAQ (reference sequence). V was shortened by 3 bases and J by 2 bases, with 22 bases between the two germline ends. CDR3 in amino acids: CASSFMSPTGRGNYGYTF. In DNA, the CDR3 is TGTGCCAGCAGCTTCATGTCCCCAACCGGGAGAGGGAACTATGGCTACACCTTC.

The V and J genes are TRBV28 and TRBJ1-5; D remains unclear. The germline CDR1 and CDR2 sequences are MDHEN and SYDVKM. The CDR3 totals 16 residues. Trimming took 4 bases from V and 3 from J, leaving 16 bases between them. CDR3 sequence (DNA): TGTGCCAGCAGTTACTTAACAAGTTTGAACAATCAGCCCCAGCATTTT. This encodes CASSYLTSLNNQPQHF.

This clone has a single count. V and J are TRBV28 and TRBJ2-7; 7 positions match TRBD1. CDR1 MDHEN and CDR2 SYDVKM come from the germline V gene. There are 15 residues in the CDR3. Trimming took 5 bases from V and 3 from J; bases not matched to a gene: 10. CDR3 residues: CASSPRWTGLYEQYF. CDR3 coding DNA: TGTGCCAGCAGTCCTCGATGGACAGGCCTCTACGAGCAGTACTTC.

This clone was seen just once. V and J are TRBV5-4 and TRBJ1-2; maybe TRBD1 (6 bases). The germline V and J ends were trimmed by 0 bases and 6 bases, with 9 bases remaining between them. Germline V gene lookup returns CDR1 SGHNT and CDR2 YYREEE (reference sequence). The CDR3 extends over 13 amino acids. Here the CDR3 reads CASSLGGGHGYTF. In nucleotides, the CDR3 is TGTGCCAGCAGCTTGGGCGGGGGGCATGGCTACACCTTC.

The J gene is TRBJ2-1, the V gene TRBV9; no definite D call. The V end lost 1 base, the J end lost 6 bases, and 8 bases lay between the germline ends. Germline V gives CDR1 SGDLS, CDR2 YYNGEE. The CDR3 loop spans 13 amino acids. Here the CDR3 DNA reads TGTGCCAGCAGCGTACAAGGGTTCAATGAGCAGTTCTTC. Amino acid sequence: CASSVQGFNEQFF.

This chain uses TRBV5-4 with TRBJ2-7, with 9 bases matching TRBD1. Per germline, CDR1 SGHNT and CDR2 YYREEE (reference sequence). The CDR3 is 15 residues long. Losses at the gene ends were 4 bases for V and 5 bases for J; bases not matched to a gene: 10. The chain's CDR3 is CASSPGTGIRDEQYF. The CDR3 nucleotides read TGTGCCAGCAGCCCCGGGACAGGGATTCGCGACGAGCAGTACTTC.